The 7 T cell receptor beta chains below come from one sample, sequenced in a study of tumor-infiltrating lymphocytes in primary liver carcinoma (dated by TCRdb to 2016 to 2017). Blood RNA was extracted from unsorted whole blood using TRIzol reagent, and germline DNA was obtained with the DNeasy Blood & Tissue kit. Sequenced using an Illumina HiSeq 2500. Using a constant-region primer and ProtoScript II reverse transcriptase, TCRbeta-specific cDNA was reverse-transcribed from 500 ng total RNA. TCRbeta libraries were built with three nested multiplex PCR rounds, a slightly modified ARM-PCR procedure. Each of the first two PCR rounds ran for approximately 10 cycles using multiplex TRBV1-TRBV30 forward primers together with a Cbeta reverse primer. The raw public reads went through TCRdb reprocessing: fastp at Q25, MiXCR clone calling, in-frame beta chains kept. Every CDR3 protein is listed once, alongside the most common genes and DNA of its rows. Within this sample are 330,000 or so distinct CDR3 sequences, with about 65% of them counted one time only. 6.5% of the sample belongs to the ten largest clones.

Sequencing was performed on peripheral blood. The receptors derive from a man aged 35-49 years with primary liver carcinoma and hepatitis B virus infection.

This clonotype was seen many times. This sequence joins TRBV5-6 and TRBJ1-1; 8 bases line up with TRBD1. There are 12 residues in the CDR3. CDR1 and CDR2 (germline): SGHDT, YYEEEE. V gave up 5 bases and J gave up 4 bases; unmatched junction bases: 1. DNA for the CDR3: TGTGCCAGCAGGACAGGGGCCACTGAAGCTTTCTTT. Its translation is CASRTGATEAFF.

To note about this clonotype: Its ends do not fully match the called genes, so a read error is possible. This sequence joins TRBV6-2 or TRBV6-3 and TRBJ2-1; TRBD2 might be the D (6 bases). The CDR3 spans 17 residues. Germline V gene sequence: CDR1 MNHEY, CDR2 SVGEGT. This CDR3 reads CACSYSPPSGLYNEQFF. CDR3 DNA sequence: TGTGCCTGCAGTTACTCCCCACCCAGCGGGTTGTACAATGAGCAGTTCTTC.

The V call is TRBV30, the J call TRBJ2-1; D not certain. Trimming pared 8 bases from V and 5 bases from J, leaving 10 bases between. There are 11 residues in the CDR3. CDR1 GTSNPN and CDR2 SVGIG come from the germline V gene (reference sequence). This CDR3 reads CAVAYNNEQFF. CDR3 nucleotides: TGTGCCGTAGCCTACAACAATGAGCAGTTCTTC.

Concerning this clonotype: With a much larger clone just one base away, this may be a read error. V and J are TRBV5-4 and TRBJ1-2, with TRBD1 matching over 9 bases. The germline CDR1 and CDR2 sequences are SGHNT and YYREEE (reference sequence). The CDR3 totals 16 residues. The CDR3 DNA is TGTCCCAGCAGCTCGAACCTAGGACAGGGGAGCAATGGCTACACCTTC. It is translated as CPSSSNLGQGSNGYTF.

Regarding this clonotype: This may be a read error: a much more frequent sequence differs by one nucleotide. This likely comes from a read error, as the CDR3 has no conserved phenylalanine or tryptophan at its end. The rearrangement links TRBV6-6 to TRBJ2-7, with D perhaps matching TRBD2 (6 bases). Germline CDR1 reads MNHNY; CDR2 reads SVGAGI (reference sequence). Deletions cut 8 bases from V and 5 bases from J, with 10 bases between. This CDR3 spans 11 amino acids. The CDR3 spells CASGTGDEQYI. DNA of the CDR3: TGTGCCAGCGGGACGGGAGACGAGCAGTACATC.

This chain links TRBV4-1 with TRBJ2-1; 8 bases are a match to TRBD1. Germline V gene sequence: CDR1 MGHRA, CDR2 YSYEKL. The CDR3 covers 15 residues. Trimming cost V 3 bases and J 9 bases; bases outside gene matches: 10. The CDR3 reads CASSHMTGERFEQFF. The CDR3, as DNA: TGCGCCAGCAGCCACATGACAGGGGAGAGGTTTGAGCAGTTCTTC.

The rearrangement links TRBV21-1 to TRBJ2-5; the table gives TRBD1 as D, unverified against the DNA. TRBV21-1 is given as a pseudogene. The CDR3 extends over 16 amino acids. The CDR3 DNA follows: TGTGCCAGCAGCAACGCTCACAGGGTAGAGAAAGAGACCCAGTACTTC. Translated: CASSNAHRVEKETQYF.